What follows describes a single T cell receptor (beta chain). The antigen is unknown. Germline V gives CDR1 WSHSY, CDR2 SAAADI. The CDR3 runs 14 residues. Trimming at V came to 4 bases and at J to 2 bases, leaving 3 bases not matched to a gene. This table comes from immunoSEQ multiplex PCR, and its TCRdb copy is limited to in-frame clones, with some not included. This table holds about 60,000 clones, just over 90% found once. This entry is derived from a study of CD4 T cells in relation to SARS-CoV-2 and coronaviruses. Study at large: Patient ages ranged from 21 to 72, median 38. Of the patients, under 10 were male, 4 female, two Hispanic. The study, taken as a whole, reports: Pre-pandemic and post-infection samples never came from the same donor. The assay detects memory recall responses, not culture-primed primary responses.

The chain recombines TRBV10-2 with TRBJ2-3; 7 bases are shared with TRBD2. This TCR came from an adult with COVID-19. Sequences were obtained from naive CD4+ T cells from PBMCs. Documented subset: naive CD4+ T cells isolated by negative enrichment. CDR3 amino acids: CASSGLAVTDTQYF. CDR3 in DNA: TGCGCCAGCAGTGGGCTAGCGGTCACAGATACGCAGTATTTT.